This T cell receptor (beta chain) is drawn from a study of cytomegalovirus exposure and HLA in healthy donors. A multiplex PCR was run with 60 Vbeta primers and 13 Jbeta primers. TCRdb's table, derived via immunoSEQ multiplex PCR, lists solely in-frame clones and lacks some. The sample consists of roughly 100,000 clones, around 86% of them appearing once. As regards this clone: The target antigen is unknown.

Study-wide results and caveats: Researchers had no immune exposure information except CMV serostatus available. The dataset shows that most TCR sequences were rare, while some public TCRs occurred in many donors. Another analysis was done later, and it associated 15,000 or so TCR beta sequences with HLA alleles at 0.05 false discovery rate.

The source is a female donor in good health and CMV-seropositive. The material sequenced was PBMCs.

The CDR3 protein is CASSTSGGRFGREKLFF. DNA of the CDR3: TGTGCCAGTAGTACCTCAGGGGGCCGGTTTGGTCGTGAAAAACTGTTTTTT. This chain joins TRBV19 and TRBJ1-4, with TRBD1 identical over 8 bases. With V trimmed by 4 bases and J by 7 bases, 14 bases remained unmatched. Germline V CDR1 and CDR2: LNHDA, SQIVND (reference sequence). CDR3 size: 17 residues.